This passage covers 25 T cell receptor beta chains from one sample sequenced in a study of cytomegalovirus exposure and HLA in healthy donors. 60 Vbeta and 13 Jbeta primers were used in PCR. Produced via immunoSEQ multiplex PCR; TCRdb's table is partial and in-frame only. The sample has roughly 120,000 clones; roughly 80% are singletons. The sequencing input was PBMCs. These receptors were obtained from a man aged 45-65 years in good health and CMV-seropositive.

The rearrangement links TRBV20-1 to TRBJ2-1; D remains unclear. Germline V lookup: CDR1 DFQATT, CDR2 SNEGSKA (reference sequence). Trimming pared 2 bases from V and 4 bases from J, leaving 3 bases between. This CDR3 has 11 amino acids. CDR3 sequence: CSARQYNEQFF. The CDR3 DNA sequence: TGCAGTGCTAGACAGTACAATGAGCAGTTCTTC.

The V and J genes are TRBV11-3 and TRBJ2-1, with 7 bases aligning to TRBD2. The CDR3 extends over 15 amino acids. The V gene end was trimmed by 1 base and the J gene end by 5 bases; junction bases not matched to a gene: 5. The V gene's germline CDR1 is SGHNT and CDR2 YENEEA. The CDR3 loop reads CASSLGEGAHNEQFF. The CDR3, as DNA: TGTGCCAGCAGCTTAGGGGAGGGCGCCCACAATGAGCAGTTCTTC.

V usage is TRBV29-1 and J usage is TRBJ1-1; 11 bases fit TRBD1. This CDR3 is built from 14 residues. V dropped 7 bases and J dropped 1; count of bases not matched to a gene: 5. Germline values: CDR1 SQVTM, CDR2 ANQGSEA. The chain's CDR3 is CSGGQGASNTEAFF. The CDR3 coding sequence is TGCAGCGGTGGACAGGGGGCGTCGAACACTGAAGCTTTCTTT.

The CDR3 protein is CASSIRDRTEAFF. The CDR3 DNA follows: TGTGCCAGCAGCATACGAGACAGGACTGAAGCTTTCTTT. V and J are TRBV13 and TRBJ1-1, with TRBD1 as a possible D gene (6 bases). Trimming stripped 5 bases from V and 5 bases from J, with 12 bases between. The germline CDR1 and CDR2 sequences are PRHDT and FYEKMQ (reference sequence). CDR3 size: 13 residues.

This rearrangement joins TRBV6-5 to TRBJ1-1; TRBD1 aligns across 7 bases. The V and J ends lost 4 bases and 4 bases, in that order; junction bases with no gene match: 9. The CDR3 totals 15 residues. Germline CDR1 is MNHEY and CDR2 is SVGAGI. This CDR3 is CASSSQGVRSTEAFF. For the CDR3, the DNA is TGTGCCAGCAGTTCCCAGGGGGTTCGGAGCACTGAAGCTTTCTTT.

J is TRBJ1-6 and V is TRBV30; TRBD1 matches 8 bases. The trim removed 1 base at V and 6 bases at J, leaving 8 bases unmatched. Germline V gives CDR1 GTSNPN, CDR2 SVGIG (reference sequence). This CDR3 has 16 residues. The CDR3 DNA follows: TGTGCCTGGAGTGGGGCCCCGACAGGGGCTAATTCACCCCTCCACTTT. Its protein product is CAWSGAPTGANSPLHF.

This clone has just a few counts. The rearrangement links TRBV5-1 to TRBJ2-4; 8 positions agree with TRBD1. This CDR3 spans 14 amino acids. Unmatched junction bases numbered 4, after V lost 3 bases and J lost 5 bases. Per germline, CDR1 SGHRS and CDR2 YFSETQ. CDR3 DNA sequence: TGCGCCAGCAGCTCAGGACAGGGAGAAAACATTCAGTACTTC. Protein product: CASSSGQGENIQYF.

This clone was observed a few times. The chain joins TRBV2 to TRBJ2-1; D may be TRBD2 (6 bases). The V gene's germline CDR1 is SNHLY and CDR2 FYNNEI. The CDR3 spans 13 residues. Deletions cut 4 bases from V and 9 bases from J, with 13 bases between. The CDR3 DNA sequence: TGTGCCAGCAGTGCGGGTATCGGGGGTGAGCAGTTCTTC. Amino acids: CASSAGIGGEQFF.

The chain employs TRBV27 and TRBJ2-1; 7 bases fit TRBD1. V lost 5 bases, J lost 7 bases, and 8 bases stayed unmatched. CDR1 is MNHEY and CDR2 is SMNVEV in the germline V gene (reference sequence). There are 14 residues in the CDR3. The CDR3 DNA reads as TGTGCCAGCAGTCGCTCAGGGGGAGTGAATGAGCAGTTCTTC. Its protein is CASSRSGGVNEQFF.

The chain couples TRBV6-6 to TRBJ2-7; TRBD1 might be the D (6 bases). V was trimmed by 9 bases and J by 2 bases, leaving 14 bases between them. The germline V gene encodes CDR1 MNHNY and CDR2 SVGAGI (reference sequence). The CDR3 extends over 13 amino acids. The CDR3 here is CASLGGVAYEQYF. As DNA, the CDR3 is TGTGCCAGTCTTGGGGGCGTAGCCTACGAGCAGTACTTC.

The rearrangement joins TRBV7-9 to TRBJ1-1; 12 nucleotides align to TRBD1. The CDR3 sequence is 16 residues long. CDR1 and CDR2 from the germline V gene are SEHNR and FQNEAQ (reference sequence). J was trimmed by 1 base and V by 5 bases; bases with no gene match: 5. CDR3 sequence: CASSGRDRGPNTEAFF. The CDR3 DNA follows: TGTGCCAGCAGCGGACGGGACAGGGGGCCGAACACTGAAGCTTTCTTT.

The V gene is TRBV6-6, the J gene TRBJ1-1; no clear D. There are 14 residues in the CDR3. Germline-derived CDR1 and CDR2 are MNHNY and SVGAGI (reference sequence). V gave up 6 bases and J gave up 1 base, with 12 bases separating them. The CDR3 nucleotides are TGTGCCAGCAGCTCCCGCCGAGAGAACACTGAAGCTTTCTTT. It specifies CASSSRRENTEAFF.

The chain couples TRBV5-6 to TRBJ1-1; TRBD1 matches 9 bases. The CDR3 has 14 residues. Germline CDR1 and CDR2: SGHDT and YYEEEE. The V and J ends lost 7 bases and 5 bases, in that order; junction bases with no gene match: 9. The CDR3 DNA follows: TGTGCCAGCCGTCCACAGGGGGCAAGTACTGAAGCTTTCTTT. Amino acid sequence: CASRPQGASTEAFF.

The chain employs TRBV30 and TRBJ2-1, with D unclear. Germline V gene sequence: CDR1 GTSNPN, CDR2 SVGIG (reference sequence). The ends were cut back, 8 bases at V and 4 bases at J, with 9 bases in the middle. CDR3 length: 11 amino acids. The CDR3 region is CALNWYNEQFF. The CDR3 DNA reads TGTGCCCTGAACTGGTACAATGAGCAGTTCTTC.

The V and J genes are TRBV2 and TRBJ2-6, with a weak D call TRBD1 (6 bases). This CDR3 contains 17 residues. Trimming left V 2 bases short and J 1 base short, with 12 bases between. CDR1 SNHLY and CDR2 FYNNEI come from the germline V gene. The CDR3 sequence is CASSEQGRGSGANVLTF. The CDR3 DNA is TGTGCCAGCAGTGAACAGGGGCGAGGGTCTGGGGCCAACGTCCTGACTTTC. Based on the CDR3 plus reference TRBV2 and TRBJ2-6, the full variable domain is EPEVTQTPSHQVTQMGQEVILRCVPISNHLYFYWYRQILGQKVEFLVSFYNNEISEKSEIFDDQFSVERPDGSNFTLKIRSTKLEDSAMYFCASSEQGRGSGANVLTFGAGSRLTVL.

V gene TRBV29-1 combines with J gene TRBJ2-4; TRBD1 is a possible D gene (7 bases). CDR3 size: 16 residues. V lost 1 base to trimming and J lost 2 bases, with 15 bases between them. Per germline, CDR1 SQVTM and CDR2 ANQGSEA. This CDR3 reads CSVEGTGGWSKNIQYF. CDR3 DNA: TGCAGCGTTGAAGGGACAGGAGGGTGGTCCAAAAACATTCAGTACTTC.

In nucleotides, the CDR3 is TGTGCCAGCAGTGAAAACAGACCCTGGGGCTACACCTTC. This gives the protein CASSENRPWGYTF. The chain carries TRBV6-1 and TRBJ1-2, with D hard to call. V lost 2 bases and J lost 8, with 12 bases in between. This CDR3 has 13 residues. Germline V lookup: CDR1 MNHNS, CDR2 SASEGT.

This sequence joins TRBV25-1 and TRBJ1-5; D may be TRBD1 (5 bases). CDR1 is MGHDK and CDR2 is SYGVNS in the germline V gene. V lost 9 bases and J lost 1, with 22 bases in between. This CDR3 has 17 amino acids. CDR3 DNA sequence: TGTGCCAGGGGGACTACTCAAGGCGGTCGCAGCAATCAGCCCCAGCATTTT. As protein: CARGTTQGGRSNQPQHF.

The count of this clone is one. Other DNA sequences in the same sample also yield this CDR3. DNA of the CDR3: TGCGCCAGCAGCTCCTCGGGTTCCTACGAGCAGTACTTC. This sequence encodes CASSSSGSYEQYF. The chain uses TRBV5-1 and TRBJ2-7; D is ambiguous. The germline V gene has CDR1 SGHRS and CDR2 YFSETQ. V was pared by 3 bases and J by 1 base, with 8 bases between. The CDR3 loop spans 13 amino acids.

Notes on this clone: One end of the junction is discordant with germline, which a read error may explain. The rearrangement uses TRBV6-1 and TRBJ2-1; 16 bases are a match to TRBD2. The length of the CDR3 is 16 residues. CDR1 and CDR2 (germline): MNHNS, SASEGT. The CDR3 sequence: CASSESPGLAGGPYLF. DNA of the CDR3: TGTGCCAGCAGTGAATCACCGGGACTAGCGGGAGGGCCATATCTCTTC.

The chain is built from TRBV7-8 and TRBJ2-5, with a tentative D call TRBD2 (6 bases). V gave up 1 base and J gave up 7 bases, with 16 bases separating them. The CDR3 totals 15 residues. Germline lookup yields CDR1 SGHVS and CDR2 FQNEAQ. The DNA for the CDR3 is TGTGCCAGCAGCTTAGAGGCGGGGCACCTAGGGACCCAGTACTTC. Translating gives CASSLEAGHLGTQYF. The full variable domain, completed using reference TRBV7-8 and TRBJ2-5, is GAGVSQSPRYKVAKRGQDVALRCDPISGHVSLFWYQQALGQGPEFLTYFQNEAQLDKSGLPSDRFFAERPEGSVSTLKIQRTQQEDSAVYLCASSLEAGHLGTQYFGPGTRLLVL.

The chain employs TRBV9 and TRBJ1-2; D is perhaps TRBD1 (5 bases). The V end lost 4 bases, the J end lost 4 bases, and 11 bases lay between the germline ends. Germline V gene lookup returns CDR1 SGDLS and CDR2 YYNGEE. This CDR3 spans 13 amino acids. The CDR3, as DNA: TGTGCCAGCAGCTTAGTCGGGGGCTATGGCTACACCTTC. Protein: CASSLVGGYGYTF.

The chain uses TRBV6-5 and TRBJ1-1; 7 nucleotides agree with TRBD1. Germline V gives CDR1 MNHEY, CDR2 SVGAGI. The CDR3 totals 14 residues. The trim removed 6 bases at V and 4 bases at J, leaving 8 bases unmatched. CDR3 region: CASRMTGSATEAFF. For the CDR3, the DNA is TGTGCCAGCAGAATGACAGGGAGCGCCACTGAAGCTTTCTTT.

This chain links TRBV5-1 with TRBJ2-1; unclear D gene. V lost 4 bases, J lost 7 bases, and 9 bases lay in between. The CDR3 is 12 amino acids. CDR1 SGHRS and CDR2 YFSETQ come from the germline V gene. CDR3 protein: CASSTTQNEQFF. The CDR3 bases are TGCGCCAGCAGCACCACTCAAAATGAGCAGTTCTTC.

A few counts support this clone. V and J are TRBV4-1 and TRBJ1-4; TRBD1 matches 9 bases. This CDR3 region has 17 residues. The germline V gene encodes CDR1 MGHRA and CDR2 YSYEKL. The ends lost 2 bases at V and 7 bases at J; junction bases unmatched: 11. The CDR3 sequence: CASSQLPGQGSSEKLFF. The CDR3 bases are TGCGCCAGCAGCCAACTTCCGGGACAGGGATCGAGTGAAAAACTGTTTTTT.